This T cell receptor beta chain derives from a study of T cell responses to AZD1222 COVID-19 vaccine. The study, taken as a whole, reports: Baseline serostatus was positive in only a handful of AZD1222 recipients.

The CDR3 extends over 15 amino acids. V was pared by 9 bases and J by 0 bases, with 15 bases between. Germline-derived CDR1 and CDR2 are MNHEY and SVGAGI. Regarding this clone: As yet, its antigen is unknown.

Method: immunoSEQ multiplex PCR; TCRdb's copy keeps in-frame clones and lacks some. The sample carries 80,000 to 100,000 clones, about 88% recorded once. This receptor was obtained from an adult in good health. The V and J genes are TRBV6-5 and TRBJ2-1; no definite D call. Source: peripheral blood, taken on day 0 of AZD1222 vaccination. CDR3 DNA: TGTGCCAGTATCAGGTTTCGGAGCTCCTACAATGAGCAGTTCTTC. Encoded protein: CASIRFRSSYNEQFF.